One and the same sample provided the 14 T cell receptor beta chains below, sequenced in a study of blood T cells in healthy people across ages. A sample-barcoded 5' primer and a J-beta primer mix were used in a second PCR of roughly 7 to 12 cycles. TCRdb re-derived calls from the 5' RACE reads in MiXCR, one entry per CDR3 protein. The data contain 900,000 to 950,000 distinct CDR3 sequences, 25% to 30% of them singletons. These same records also appear under a second study, on T cells of mothers and their children.

Sample: blood. The receptors originated from a woman aged 40 to 49 in good health.

The chain links TRBV20-1 to TRBJ2-3; D might be TRBD1 or TRBD2, each matching 5 bases. Per the germline V gene, CDR1 is DFQATT and CDR2 is SNEGSKA (reference sequence). With 3 bases removed from V and 9 bases from J, the gap between germline ends came to 13 bases. This CDR3 spans 12 amino acids. The CDR3, as DNA: TGCAGTGCTAGTTTCGAGGGGAAAACGCAGTATTTT. This gives the protein CSASFEGKTQYF.

Ten or more counts support this clonotype. The chain is built from TRBV28 and TRBJ2-5; TRBD2 aligns across 15 bases. From germline, CDR1 is MDHEN and CDR2 SYDVKM. This CDR3 comprises 18 residues. The J segment lost 4 bases and the V segment lost 4 bases, leaving 10 bases of the junction unmatched. Here the CDR3 DNA reads TGTGCCAGCAGTTCACCCTGGACTAGCGGGGGGGCCACAGAGACCCAGTACTTC. It specifies CASSSPWTSGGATETQYF.

The chain has TRBV28 and TRBJ2-3; D is uncertain. V lost 6 bases and J lost 2, with 15 bases in between. This CDR3 has 15 residues. The germline V gene has CDR1 MDHEN and CDR2 SYDVKM. CDR3 nucleotides: TGTGCCAGCAGCCCCCGTTCCGGGTTCACAGATACGCAGTATTTT. This translates into CASSPRSGFTDTQYF.

This clonotype has a handful of counts. CDR3 amino acids: CATSFGTGLETQYF. The CDR3 coding sequence is TGTGCCACCAGTTTCGGGACAGGGTTGGAGACCCAGTACTTC. The chain is built from TRBV24-1 and TRBJ2-5; 9 nucleotides agree with TRBD1. The CDR3 runs 14 residues. Germline CDR1 is KGHDR and CDR2 is SFDVKD. After removal of 6 bases from V and 5 bases from J, the junction contained 6 bases not matched to a gene.

About this clonotype: Possible read error: a much larger clone is one base away. The CDR3 end shows no conserved phenylalanine or tryptophan, and so a read error is likely. V is TRBV7-3 and J is TRBJ1-6, with 7 nucleotides matching TRBD1. V shed 5 bases and J 7 bases; nucleotides not matched to a gene: 5. From germline, CDR1 is SGHTA and CDR2 FQGTGA. The CDR3 totals 14 residues. Here the CDR3 reads CASSLGQLNSPLHL. As DNA, the CDR3 is TGTGCCAGCAGCCTGGGACAGCTAAATTCACCCCTCCACCTT.

This chain's CDR3 is CASSQGGNSNQPQHF. As DNA, the CDR3 is TGTGCCAGCTCACAAGGGGGTAATAGCAATCAGCCCCAGCATTTT. The chain employs TRBV18 and TRBJ1-5; D is possibly TRBD1 (6 bases). V was clipped by 4 bases and J by 0 bases, with 10 bases between them. This CDR3 has 15 amino acids. CDR1 and CDR2 from the germline V gene are KGHSH and LQKENI.

V gene TRBV7-8 combines with J gene TRBJ1-1, with TRBD1 identical over 8 bases. This CDR3 has 13 amino acids. With 6 bases clipped from V and 10 bases from J, the junction kept 10 bases outside the gene matches. Germline V gene data show CDR1 as SGHVS and CDR2 as FQNEAQ. CDR3 sequence (DNA): TGTGCCAGCAGTACCGACAGGGGAGGGTTAGCTTTCTTT. Amino acids: CASSTDRGGLAFF.

This clonotype was seen a handful of times. The V and J genes are TRBV5-1 and TRBJ2-2; D unresolved. There are 15 residues in the CDR3. Germline CDR1 reads SGHRS; CDR2 reads YFSETQ. Trimming cost V 0 bases and J 3 bases, with 9 bases left between them. The CDR3 DNA is TGCGCCAGCAGCTTGGTTGTGAAGGACACCGGGGAGCTGTTTTTT. Its protein is CASSLVVKDTGELFF. The full variable domain, in which reference TRBV5-1 and TRBJ2-2 provide the parts outside the CDR3, is KAGVTQTPRYLIKTRGQQVTLSCSPISGHRSVSWYQQTPGQGLQFLFEYFSETQRNKGNFPGRFSGRQFSNSRSEMNVSTLELGDSALYLCASSLVVKDTGELFFGEGSRLTVL.

In this sample, this clonotype turned up a few times. The chain has TRBV7-8 and TRBJ2-7; TRBD1 aligns across 7 bases. Trimming removed 1 base from V and 3 bases from J; junction bases left unmatched: 6. The CDR3 runs 15 residues. Germline V CDR1 and CDR2: SGHVS, FQNEAQ. The CDR3 protein is CASSLVTDRIYEQYF. The CDR3 DNA sequence: TGTGCCAGCAGCTTAGTAACGGACAGGATCTACGAGCAGTACTTC.

V gene TRBV6-2 or TRBV6-3 combines with J gene TRBJ2-1, with 11 bases aligning to TRBD2. TRBJ2-7 explains the end of the DNA better; the J call may be wrong. CDR1 is MNHEY and CDR2 is SVGEGT in the germline V gene. This CDR3 has 15 residues. The CDR3, as DNA: TGTGCCAGCAGGATTAGCGGGGGGGCGAACAATGAGCAGTACTTC. Amino acids: CASRISGGANNEQYF.

The chain recombines TRBV4-3 with TRBJ1-2; D not certain. Germline lookup yields CDR1 LGHNA and CDR2 YSLEER. Trimming took off 6 bases at V and 4 bases at J, with 18 bases between the two ends. This CDR3 is built from 15 residues. CDR3 nucleotide sequence: TGCGCCAGCAGTCCCCAAGGCGGGCGCGGCTATGGCTACACCTTC. Its protein product is CASSPQGGRGYGYTF.

As regards this clonotype: A junction end diverges from the germline sequence, so it may reflect a read error. CDR3 nucleotide sequence: TGTGCCAGCAGCTCCCACGGGGAAAACTATGACTACACCTTC. Its translation is CASSSHGENYDYTF. The chain combines TRBV7-2 with TRBJ1-2; D not resolved. CDR1 is SGHTA and CDR2 is FQGNSA in the germline V gene. The CDR3 runs 14 residues.

The chain couples TRBV9 to TRBJ2-3, with a tentative D call TRBD1 (5 bases). V lost 0 bases and J lost 7, with 18 bases in between. Germline V lookup: CDR1 SGDLS, CDR2 YYNGEE. This CDR3 has 16 amino acids. CDR3 sequence (DNA): TGTGCCAGCAGCGTAGGAAGGGGCCCTCTTGGGAATACGCAGTATTTT. Residues: CASSVGRGPLGNTQYF.

This clonotype has a handful of counts. The chain uses TRBV5-8 and TRBJ2-5; 7 nucleotides match TRBD2. The junction had 10 bases not matched to a gene; V was cut back by 1 base and J by 4 bases. This CDR3 contains 16 residues. Germline loops: CDR1 SGHTS, CDR2 YDEGEE. The CDR3 protein is CASSLLGLAGVETQYF. CDR3 DNA: TGTGCCAGCAGCTTGTTAGGCCTTGCGGGGGTAGAGACCCAGTACTTC.